This T cell receptor (beta chain) was captured by sequencing in a study of T cells in Graves' hyperthyroidism and ophthalmopathy. Findings of the study overall: Blood shared most expanded thyroid clonotypes above 0.001.

This clonotype was detected only a few times. Its antigen is as yet unknown. RNA transcripts served as the template for amplifying TCR beta CDR3 regions. In the first-round RT-PCR of the TCR CDR3, the HTBI primer set was used. One entry per CDR3 protein results from TCRdb running MiXCR on the multiplex PCR reads. Of hundreds of thousands of distinct CDR3 sequences in the sample, roughly an eighth were seen once. Uncontrolled infection, other autoimmune disease, pregnancy or lactation disqualified patients from enrolment. CDR1 is SGHDN, CDR2 FVKESK, per germline. The CDR3 sequence is 14 residues long. The J segment lost 5 bases and the V segment lost 4 bases, leaving 7 bases of the junction unmatched.

The chain uses TRBV14 and TRBJ1-1, with 7 positions matching TRBD1. The receptor was derived from a woman aged 40 to 50 with Graves' ophthalmopathy. The sequenced sample consisted of blood. CDR3 amino acids: CASSLHQGGTEAFF. The CDR3 region has the DNA TGTGCCAGCAGCCTACATCAGGGGGGGACTGAAGCTTTCTTT.